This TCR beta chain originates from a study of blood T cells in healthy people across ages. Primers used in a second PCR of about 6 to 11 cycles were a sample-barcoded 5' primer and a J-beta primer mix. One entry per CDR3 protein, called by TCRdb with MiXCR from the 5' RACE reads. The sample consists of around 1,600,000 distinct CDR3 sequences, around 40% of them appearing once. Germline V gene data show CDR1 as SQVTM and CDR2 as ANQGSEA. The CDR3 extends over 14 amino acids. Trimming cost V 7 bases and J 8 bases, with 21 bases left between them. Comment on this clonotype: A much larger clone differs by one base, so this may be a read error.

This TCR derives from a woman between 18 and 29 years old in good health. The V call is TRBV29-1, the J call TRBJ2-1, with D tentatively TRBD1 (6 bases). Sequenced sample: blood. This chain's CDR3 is CSAKTGLLDDEQFF. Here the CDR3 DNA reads TGCAGCGCTAAAACAGGGCTTTTGGATGATGAGCAGTTCTTC.